This entry concerns a single T cell receptor beta chain. This sample is drawn from a study of cytomegalovirus exposure and HLA in healthy donors. Study information: Earlier work reported 100 million or so unique TCR beta sequences from about 179 million T cells. Early released data comprised 75 million to 100 million unique TCRs from HLA-typed donors.

Germline assignment: CDR1 SGHVS and CDR2 FQNEAQ. This CDR3 has 14 amino acids. V shed 0 bases and J shed 6 bases, with 11 bases lying between them. The PCR contained 60 Vbeta and 13 Jbeta primers. Data came from immunoSEQ multiplex PCR; TCRdb stores just in-frame clones and leaves some out. The data contain around 120,000 clones, about 80% of them singletons. This chain joins TRBV7-8 and TRBJ2-5; tentative D call: TRBD1 (6 bases). The receptor's source is a man aged 60 to 75 in good health and CMV-seropositive. Sequencing was carried out using PBMCs. The CDR3 DNA reads TGTGCCAGCAGCTTAGCGGGGGCCGGTCAGACCCAGTACTTC. It yields the protein CASSLAGAGQTQYF. The variable domain in full, with the rest retrieved from reference TRBV7-8 and TRBJ2-5, is GAGVSQSPRYKVAKRGQDVALRCDPISGHVSLFWYQQALGQGPEFLTYFQNEAQLDKSGLPSDRFFAERPEGSVSTLKIQRTQQEDSAVYLCASSLAGAGQTQYFGPGTRLLVL.